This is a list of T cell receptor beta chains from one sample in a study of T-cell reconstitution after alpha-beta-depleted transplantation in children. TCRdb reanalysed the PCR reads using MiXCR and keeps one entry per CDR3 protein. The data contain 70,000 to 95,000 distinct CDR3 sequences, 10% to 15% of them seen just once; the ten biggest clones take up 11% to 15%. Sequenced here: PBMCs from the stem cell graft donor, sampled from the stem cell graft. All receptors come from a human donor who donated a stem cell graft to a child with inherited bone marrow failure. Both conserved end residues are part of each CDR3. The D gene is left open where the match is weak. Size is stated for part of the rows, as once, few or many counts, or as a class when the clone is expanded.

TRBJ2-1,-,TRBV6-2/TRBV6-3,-,CASSYGASNEQFF,TGTGCCAGCAGTTACGGGGCGTCCAATGAGCAGTTCTTC
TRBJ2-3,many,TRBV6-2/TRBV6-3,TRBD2,CASEVTGTSGVTSTDTQYF,TGTGCCAGCGAGGTAACCGGGACTAGCGGGGTCACTAGCACAGATACGCAGTATTTT
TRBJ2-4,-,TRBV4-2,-,CASSQDWGEMNIQYF,TGTGCCAGCAGCCAAGATTGGGGGGAGATGAACATTCAGTACTTC
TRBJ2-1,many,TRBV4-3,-,CASSPTPFEAGTYNEQFF,TGCGCCAGCAGCCCTACGCCCTTCGAGGCGGGGACGTACAATGAGCAGTTCTTC
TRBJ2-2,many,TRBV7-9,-,CASSSDLNTGELFF,TGTGCCAGCAGCTCCGACTTAAACACCGGGGAGCTGTTTTTT
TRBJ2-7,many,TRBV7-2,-,CASSFGNEQYF,TGTGCCAGCAGCTTCGGGAACGAGCAGTACTTC
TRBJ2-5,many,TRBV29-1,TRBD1,CSVADRETQETQYF,TGCAGCGTTGCCGACAGGGAGACCCAAGAGACCCAGTACTTC
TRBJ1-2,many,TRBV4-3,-,CAISQDAGALDGYTF,TGCGCCATCAGCCAAGATGCAGGGGCACTTGATGGCTACACCTTC
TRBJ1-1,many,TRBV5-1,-,CASSFQDTEAFF,TGCGCCAGCAGCTTTCAAGACACTGAAGCTTTCTTT
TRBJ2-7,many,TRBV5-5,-,CASSLGFTYYEQYF,TGTGCCAGCAGCTTGGGGTTCACTTACTACGAGCAGTACTTC
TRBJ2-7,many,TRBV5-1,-,CASAGDGTYEQYF,TGCGCCAGCGCTGGGGACGGAACCTACGAGCAGTACTTC
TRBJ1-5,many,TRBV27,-,CASSLQGEQPQHF,TGTGCCAGCAGTTTACAGGGAGAACAGCCCCAGCATTTT
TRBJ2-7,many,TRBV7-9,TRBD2,CASSLGLAAFYEQYF,TGTGCCAGCAGCTTAGGCCTAGCGGCATTCTACGAGCAGTACTTC
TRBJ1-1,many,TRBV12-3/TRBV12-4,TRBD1,CASSSGGAGTEAFF,TGTGCCAGCAGTTCAGGGGGCGCGGGCACTGAAGCTTTCTTT
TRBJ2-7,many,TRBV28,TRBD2,CASRTLAGVYEQYF,TGTGCCAGCAGAACCCTAGCGGGAGTGTACGAGCAGTACTTC
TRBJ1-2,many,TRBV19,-,CASRPLPGQAYGYTF,TGTGCCAGTAGACCCCTTCCGGGACAAGCCTATGGCTACACCTTC
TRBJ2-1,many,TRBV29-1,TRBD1,CSVANPGQGAEGEQFF,TGCAGCGTTGCTAATCCGGGACAGGGGGCTGAGGGTGAGCAGTTCTTC
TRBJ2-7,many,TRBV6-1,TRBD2,CASSVLAGGESEQYF,TGTGCCAGCAGCGTACTAGCGGGAGGGGAGAGCGAGCAGTACTTC
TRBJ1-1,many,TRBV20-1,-,CSASPLAGQHMNTEAFF,TGCAGTGCTTCCCCTCTGGCGGGGCAGCACATGAACACTGAAGCTTTCTTT
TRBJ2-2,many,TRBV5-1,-,CASSLGQSTGELFF,TGCGCCAGCAGCTTGGGACAAAGCACCGGGGAGCTGTTTTTT
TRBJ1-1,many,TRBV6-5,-,CASSYSNNRGMPPAFF,TGTGCCAGCAGTTACTCGAATAATAGGGGGATGCCACCAGCTTTCTTT
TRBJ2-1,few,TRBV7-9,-,CASSSSRGLRNNEQFF,TGTGCCAGCAGCTCCTCCAGGGGTCTCCGGAACAATGAGCAGTTCTTC
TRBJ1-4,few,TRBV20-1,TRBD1,CSVLPGQGAEKLFF,TGCAGTGTTCTGCCGGGACAGGGGGCGGAAAAACTGTTTTTT
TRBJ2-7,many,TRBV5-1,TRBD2,CASSPRRGVGSYEQYF,TGCGCCAGCAGCCCGAGGCGGGGGGTTGGGTCCTACGAGCAGTACTTC
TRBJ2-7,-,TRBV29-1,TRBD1,CSVKGGPLSSYEQYF,TGCAGCGTTAAAGGGGGCCCCCTGAGCTCCTACGAGCAGTACTTC